The 15 T cell receptor beta chains in this list originate from one sample, sequenced in a study of OX40 agonist ivuxolimab in advanced cancers. The table came from immunoSEQ multiplex PCR; TCRdb's copy has only in-frame clones and leaves some out. The sample records over 85,000 clones, 80% to 95% being singletons. The specimen was CD4+ or CD8+ T cells sorted from blood, collected in a trial of the OX40 agonist ivuxolimab. Receptors originate from an adult with an advanced solid tumor such as melanoma, head and neck, liver or kidney cancer.

This clone appeared a few times. The chain is built from TRBV9 and TRBJ2-4; D gene ambiguous. CDR1 and CDR2 (germline): SGDLS, YYNGEE. The CDR3 sequence is 10 residues long. V was shortened by 8 bases and J by 7 bases, with 7 bases between the two germline ends. The CDR3 nucleotides are TGTGCCAGTGTGGGGAACATTCAGTACTTC. Translated, it gives CASVGNIQYF.

The V and J genes are TRBV5-1 and TRBJ1-1; the D gene is possibly TRBD1 (6 bases). The CDR3 contains 16 residues. V lost 0 bases, J lost 2 bases, and 14 bases lay in between. CDR1 and CDR2 (germline): SGHRS, YFSETQ. The CDR3 sequence is CASSLVRGAENTEAFF. CDR3 coding DNA: TGCGCCAGCAGCTTGGTTCGGGGGGCCGAAAACACTGAAGCTTTCTTT.

The rearrangement uses TRBV7-8 and TRBJ1-4; 12 nucleotides match TRBD1. The J segment lost 7 bases and the V segment lost 5 bases, leaving 8 bases of the junction unmatched. This CDR3 has 16 residues. Germline V lookup: CDR1 SGHVS, CDR2 FQNEAQ. The CDR3 is CASSVWDRGPGEKLFF. The CDR3 coding sequence is TGTGCCAGCAGCGTATGGGACAGGGGGCCGGGTGAAAAACTGTTTTTT.

This chain connects TRBV6-5 to TRBJ2-7, with TRBD1 matching over 7 bases. The V segment lost 6 bases and the J segment 1 base; nucleotides outside the gene matches: 3. This CDR3 contains 13 residues. CDR1 is MNHEY, CDR2 SVGAGI, per germline. The CDR3 is CASSPGQSYEQYF. In DNA, the CDR3 is TGTGCCAGCAGCCCGGGACAGTCCTACGAGCAGTACTTC.

V is TRBV7-8 and J is TRBJ2-1, with TRBD2 matching over 12 bases. V was pared by 3 bases and J by 5 bases, with 8 bases of the junction left unmatched. CDR1 and CDR2 from the germline V gene are SGHVS and FQNEAQ. The CDR3 totals 17 residues. The DNA for the CDR3 is TGTGCCAGCAGCTTCCTAGCGGGGGGGAAGTTTGACAATGAGCAGTTCTTC. Its translation is CASSFLAGGKFDNEQFF.

V is TRBV14 and J is TRBJ1-1; 9 positions match TRBD1. The CDR3 has 18 residues. Germline V gene sequence: CDR1 SGHDN, CDR2 FVKESK. V trimming: 4 bases; J trimming: 0 bases; junction bases outside the gene matches: 12. DNA for the CDR3: TGTGCCAGCAGCCCCTATAAGGGACAGGGATTTATGAACACTGAAGCTTTCTTT. It codes for CASSPYKGQGFMNTEAFF. The variable domain in full, with the rest retrieved from reference TRBV14 and TRBJ1-1, is EAGVTQFPSHSVIEKGQTVTLRCDPISGHDNLYWYRRVMGKEIKFLLHFVKESKQDESGMPNNRFLAERTGGTYSTLKVQPAELEDSGVYFCASSPYKGQGFMNTEAFFGQGTRLTVV.

The rearrangement links TRBV7-3 to TRBJ2-7; no definite D call. The V end was cut by 2 bases, the J end by 10 bases, with 0 bases between. The V gene's germline CDR1 is SGHTA and CDR2 FQGTGA. The CDR3 contains 8 residues. The CDR3 loop is CASSLQYF. The CDR3, as DNA: TGTGCCAGCAGCTTACAGTACTTC.

J is TRBJ2-7 and V is TRBV6-1; perhaps TRBD2 as D (7 bases). V lost 2 bases and J lost 2, with 13 bases in between. The CDR3 is 15 amino acids. Germline V gene sequence: CDR1 MNHNS, CDR2 SASEGT. CDR3 sequence (DNA): TGTGCCAGCAGTGAATCCCGGGGGGCGGCCTACGAGCAGTACTTC. Amino acids: CASSESRGAAYEQYF.

The chain uses TRBV5-1 and TRBJ2-5, with D hard to call. The CDR3 length is 14 residues. Germline CDR1 and CDR2: SGHRS and YFSETQ. V was pared by 4 bases and J by 3 bases, with 13 bases between. The CDR3 reads CASSIQSSEETQYF. CDR3 nucleotides: TGCGCCAGCAGCATCCAATCGTCGGAAGAGACCCAGTACTTC.

This chain uses TRBV11-3 with TRBJ2-1; possibly TRBD2 for D (5 bases). The CDR3 consists of 17 residues. The V end lost 3 bases, the J end lost 0 bases, and 15 bases lay between the germline ends. Germline V gene lookup returns CDR1 SGHNT and CDR2 YENEEA. CDR3 amino acids: CASSLSDVRGSYNEQFF. CDR3 nucleotides: TGTGCCAGCAGCTTGTCTGACGTTCGGGGCTCCTACAATGAGCAGTTCTTC.

The chain recombines TRBV11-3 with TRBJ2-1, with TRBD1 matching 8 bases. The CDR3 length is 14 residues. Germline trimming cut 5 bases from V and 4 bases from J; bases unmatched to any gene: 4. In germline, CDR1 is SGHNT, CDR2 YENEEA. The chain's CDR3 is CASSPGQGYNEQFF. Written as DNA, the CDR3 is TGTGCCAGCAGCCCCGGACAGGGATACAATGAGCAGTTCTTC.

The CDR3 coding sequence is TGTGCCAGCTCACCGGGCGGATCAAACACTGAAGCTTTCTTT. Translation: CASSPGGSNTEAFF. V usage is TRBV18 and J usage is TRBJ1-1; unclear D gene. Germline loops: CDR1 KGHSH, CDR2 LQKENI. This CDR3 has 14 residues. V shed 3 bases and J shed 2 bases, with 10 bases lying between them.

J is TRBJ2-3 and V is TRBV5-1, with D hard to call. V was clipped by 0 bases and J by 3 bases, with 14 bases between them. Germline values: CDR1 SGHRS, CDR2 YFSETQ. The length of the CDR3 is 16 residues. CDR3 in DNA: TGCGCCAGCAGCTTGGGGGTGGGTATGAGAACAGATACGCAGTATTTT. Its translation: CASSLGVGMRTDTQYF.

The chain has TRBV2 and TRBJ1-4; D is undetermined. The CDR3 is made up of 13 amino acids. Germline V gene data show CDR1 as SNHLY and CDR2 as FYNNEI. With 7 bases removed from V and 4 bases from J, the gap between germline ends came to 10 bases. The CDR3 reads CASKLGSNEKLFF. The CDR3 coding sequence is TGTGCCAGCAAGTTGGGGAGTAATGAAAAACTGTTTTTT.

This clone was observed a single time. The chain couples TRBV1 to TRBJ2-5; the D call of TRBD2 is as the table states it, not checked on the DNA. TRBV1 is listed as a pseudogene. The CDR3 is 15 amino acids. CDR3 nucleotide sequence: TGCACCAGCAGCACCCCTAGCATTCTTAGGGAGACCCAGTACTTC. As protein: CTSSTPSILRETQYF.